This paragraph reports one T cell receptor (beta chain). In germline, CDR1 is LNHNV, CDR2 YYDKDF (reference sequence). The CDR3 runs 15 residues. V shed 5 bases and J shed 0 bases, with 10 bases lying between them. Profiling relied on immunoSEQ multiplex PCR, and the TCRdb table lists in-frame clones only, not all of them. The table has over 150,000 clones, just over 95% seen once; the top ten hold approximately 0.93%. The sample originates from a study of control samples from healthy donors and cancer patients. The clonotype originates from a woman between 25 and 40 years old in good health. This rearrangement joins TRBV15 to TRBJ2-2; possibly TRBD1 for D (6 bases). The sequencing sample was made of blood. CDR3 coding DNA: TGTGCCACCAGCGAGGACAGAGCGAACACCGGGGAGCTGTTTTTT. Translated, it gives CATSEDRANTGELFF.